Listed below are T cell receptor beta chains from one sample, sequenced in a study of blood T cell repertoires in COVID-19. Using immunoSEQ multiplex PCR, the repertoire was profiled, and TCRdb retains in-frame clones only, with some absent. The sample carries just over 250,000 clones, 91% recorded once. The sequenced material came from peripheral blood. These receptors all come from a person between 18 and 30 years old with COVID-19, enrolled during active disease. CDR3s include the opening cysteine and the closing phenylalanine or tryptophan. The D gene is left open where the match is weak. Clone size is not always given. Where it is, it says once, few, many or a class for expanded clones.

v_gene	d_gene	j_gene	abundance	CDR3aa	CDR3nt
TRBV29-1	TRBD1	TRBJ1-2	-	CSVDMDRGNYGYTF	TGCAGCGTCGACATGGACAGGGGTAACTATGGCTACACCTTC
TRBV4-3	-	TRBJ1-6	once	CASSQLARNSPLHF	TGCGCCAGCAGCCAACTGGCCAGAAATTCACCCCTCCACTTT
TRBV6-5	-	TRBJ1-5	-	CASSSSVSRGNQPQHF	TGTGCCAGCAGTTCCTCGGTGTCGCGTGGCAATCAGCCCCAGCATTTT
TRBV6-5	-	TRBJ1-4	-	CASSSAGNEKLFF	TGTGCCAGCAGTTCGGCCGGGAATGAAAAACTGTTTTTT
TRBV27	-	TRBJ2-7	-	CASSLGHSYEQYF	TGTGCCAGCAGTTTAGGCCACTCCTACGAGCAGTACTTC
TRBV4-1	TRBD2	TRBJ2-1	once	CASSQDSLAGGNEQFF	TGCGCCAGCAGCCAAGATTCACTAGCGGGAGGTAATGAGCAGTTCTTC
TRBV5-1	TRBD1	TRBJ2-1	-	CASSLGPPGQHNEQFF	TGCGCCAGCAGCTTGGGGCCCCCGGGACAGCACAATGAGCAGTTCTTC
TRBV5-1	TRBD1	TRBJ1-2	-	CASSFGDREVRGYTF	TGCGCCAGCAGCTTTGGAGACAGGGAGGTGCGGGGCTACACCTTC
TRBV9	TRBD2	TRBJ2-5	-	CASSVGWTSRETQYF	TGTGCCAGCAGCGTAGGGTGGACTAGCAGAGAGACCCAGTACTTC
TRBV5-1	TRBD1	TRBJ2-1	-	CASKWTGTPGEQFF	TGCGCCAGCAAATGGACAGGGACCCCCGGTGAGCAGTTCTTC
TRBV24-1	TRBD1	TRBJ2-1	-	CATSDLSGQGYNEQFF	TGTGCCACCAGTGATTTGTCGGGACAGGGTTACAATGAGCAGTTCTTC
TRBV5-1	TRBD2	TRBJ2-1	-	CASSSEPGGSSYNEQFF	TGCGCCAGCAGCTCGGAACCGGGAGGTAGCTCCTACAATGAGCAGTTCTTC
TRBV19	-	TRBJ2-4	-	CASKGGAKNIQYF	TGTGCCAGTAAGGGCGGGGCTAAAAACATTCAGTACTTC
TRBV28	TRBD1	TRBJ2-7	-	CASSLPSGQGGLYEQYF	TGTGCCAGCAGTTTACCCTCCGGACAGGGTGGGCTCTACGAGCAGTACTTC
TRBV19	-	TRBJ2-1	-	CASSIGAATRAEQFF	TGTGCCAGTAGTATAGGAGCGGCCACTCGGGCGGAGCAGTTCTTC
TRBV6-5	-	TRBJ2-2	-	CASSYSPGELFF	TGTGCCAGCAGTTACAGCCCCGGGGAGCTGTTTTTT
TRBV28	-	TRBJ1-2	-	CASRPTVGTGGGSGYTF	TGTGCCAGCAGACCAACCGTGGGGACGGGAGGGGGATCTGGCTACACCTTC
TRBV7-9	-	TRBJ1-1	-	CASILTGGREVNTEAFF	TGTGCCAGCATCCTCACGGGAGGGCGGGAGGTGAACACTGAAGCTTTCTTT
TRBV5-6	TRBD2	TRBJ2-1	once	CASSLVSGEQFF	TGTGCCAGCAGCTTGGTTAGCGGGGAGCAGTTCTTC
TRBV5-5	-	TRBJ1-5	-	CASSSGTYNQPQHF	TGTGCCAGCAGCTCCGGGACATACAATCAGCCCCAGCATTTT